This T cell receptor beta chain was documented in a study of vaccination and CD4 T cells after COVID-19. The V end lost 5 bases, the J end lost 3 bases, and 21 bases lay between the germline ends. The CDR3 runs 17 residues. This sample's treatment: 10-day PBMC culture with coronavirus spike peptide pools or control peptides (ViraFEST assay). As to this clonotype: As yet, its antigen is unknown.

The Oncomine TCR Beta short-read assay was what sequenced the DNA obtained from cultured CD4+ T cells. TCRdb fed the PCR reads into MiXCR, producing one record per CDR3 protein. The table records 9,000 to 15,000 distinct CDR3 sequences, around a third of them present only once. This specimen was CD4+ T cells from blood, cultured in vitro, taken before SARS-CoV-2 vaccination. This TCR was sampled from a human donor who received a COVID-19 vaccine. The chain carries TRBV12-3 or TRBV12-4 and TRBJ2-3; tentative D call: TRBD1 (6 bases). Written as DNA, the CDR3 is TGTGCCAGCAGTGCCGCCGAGGACAGTTCGGCTACAGATACGCAGTATTTT. It translates to CASSAAEDSSATDTQYF.